The rows below give T cell receptor beta chains drawn from one sample of a study of cytomegalovirus exposure and HLA in healthy donors. Sequencing was performed with immunoSEQ multiplex PCR; in TCRdb, only in-frame clones are kept and a portion is missing. Of over 200,000 clones in the sample, nearly 80% were seen once. The specimen sequenced was PBMCs. Receptors were obtained from a male donor in good health and CMV-seronegative. CDR3s include the opening cysteine and the closing phenylalanine or tryptophan. The D gene is left open where the match is weak. Expanded clones are given a class, and other clones once, few, many or no size at all.

j_call,v_call,clone_size,d_call,cdr3_aa,cdr3_nt
TRBJ1-2,TRBV6-1,-,-,CASSEGAGYNYGYTF,TGTGCCAGCAGTGAAGGGGCAGGCTATAACTATGGCTACACCTTC
TRBJ1-5,TRBV12-5,-,-,CASGLVCPLPTGQYGNQPQHF,TGTGCTAGTGGTTTGGTCTGCCCCCTCCCGACAGGCCAGTATGGCAATCAGCCCCAGCATTTT
TRBJ1-3,TRBV7-3,-,TRBD1,CASSLTGGRNTIYF,TGTGCCAGCAGCTTGACAGGGGGTCGAAACACCATATATTTT
TRBJ1-6,TRBV2,-,TRBD1,CAGGQGGSPLHF,TGTGCCGGGGGACAGGGGGGTTCACCCCTCCACTTT
TRBJ1-4,TRBV7-9,-,-,CASSLAVAALEQLFF,TGTGCCAGCAGCTTAGCGGTGGCCGCCCTTGAACAACTGTTTTTT
TRBJ1-1,TRBV4-3,-,TRBD1,CASSQLQGVHTEAFF,TGCGCCAGCAGCCAATTACAGGGGGTACACACTGAAGCTTTCTTT
TRBJ1-1,TRBV19,-,-,CASSILTEGTEAFF,TGTGCCAGTAGTATCCTGACAGAAGGCACTGAAGCTTTCTTT
TRBJ2-3,TRBV11-2,-,TRBD2,CASSSGASTDTQYF,TGTGCCAGCAGCAGCGGGGCCAGCACAGATACGCAGTATTTT
TRBJ2-4,TRBV28,-,-,CASSLRGYQGLAKNIQYF,TGTGCCAGCAGTTTACGGGGCTATCAGGGGCTAGCCAAAAACATTCAGTACTTC
TRBJ2-1,TRBV9,-,TRBD2,CASSVVIAGGLNEQFF,TGTGCCAGCAGCGTAGTGATAGCGGGAGGTCTCAATGAGCAGTTCTTC
TRBJ2-7,TRBV9,-,-,CASSEGTGNYEQYF,TGTGCCAGCAGCGAGGGAACAGGGAACTACGAGCAGTACTTC
TRBJ1-2,TRBV28,few,-,CASSLANNYGYTF,TGTGCCAGCAGTTTGGCCAATAACTATGGCTACACCTTC
TRBJ2-7,TRBV29-1,-,TRBD2,CSVAGTSGSYEQYF,TGCAGCGTTGCCGGGACTAGCGGTTCCTACGAGCAGTACTTC
TRBJ2-3,TRBV6-5,-,TRBD1,CASSYRGLEADTQYF,TGTGCCAGCAGTTACAGGGGGCTAGAAGCAGATACGCAGTATTTT